These 32 T cell receptor beta chains were sequenced from one sample in a study of blood T cell repertoires in COVID-19. Profiling relied on immunoSEQ multiplex PCR, and the TCRdb table lists in-frame clones only, not all of them. This sample has fewer than 300,000 clones, with over 75% found just once. The sequencing sample was made of peripheral blood. These receptors all stem from a human donor in a cohort sampled during active COVID-19.

The gene calls are TRBV11-2 and TRBJ1-6; no definite D call. The CDR3 loop spans 13 amino acids. CDR1 is SGHAT and CDR2 is FQNNGV in the germline V gene. Trimming took off 0 bases at V and 13 bases at J, with 10 bases between the two ends. The CDR3 is CASSLDPTYPLHF. CDR3 coding DNA: TGTGCCAGCAGCTTAGACCCCACTTATCCCCTCCACTTT.

In this sample, this clone turned up once. This sequence joins TRBV6-4 and TRBJ1-1; TRBD1 might be the D (5 bases). CDR3 size: 13 residues. CDR1 and CDR2 from the germline V gene are MRHNA and SNTAGT. With 5 bases removed from V and 2 bases from J, the gap between germline ends came to 9 bases. Here the CDR3 DNA reads TGTGCCAGCAGTCTACAGGAAAACACTGAAGCTTTCTTT. Translating it yields CASSLQENTEAFF.

The chain employs TRBV10-1 and TRBJ2-5, with TRBD2 identical over 12 bases. The CDR3 contains 18 residues. Unmatched junction bases numbered 16, after V lost 9 bases and J lost 2 bases. Germline CDR1 reads WNHNN; CDR2 reads SYGVQD (reference sequence). The CDR3 protein is CARPKDRTSGATQETQYF. In DNA, the CDR3 is TGCGCCAGACCAAAAGATCGGACTAGCGGGGCAACTCAAGAGACCCAGTACTTC.

The chain joins TRBV7-2 to TRBJ2-5, with D maybe TRBD2 (5 bases). Looked up from germline, CDR1 is SGHTA and CDR2 is FQGNSA. V dropped 1 base and J dropped 6 bases, with 18 bases sitting between them. The CDR3 spans 16 residues. As DNA, the CDR3 is TGTGCCAGCAGCTTAGGTCCGGGATACATGGGGAAGACCCAGTACTTC. Translation gives CASSLGPGYMGKTQYF.

This rearrangement joins TRBV6-4 to TRBJ2-1, with 10 bases lining up with TRBD2. The germline CDR1 and CDR2 sequences are MRHNA and SNTAGT. With V trimmed by 9 bases and J by 4 bases, 6 bases remained unmatched. CDR3 length: 14 amino acids. This CDR3 reads CARAGLAEYNEQFF. The DNA for the CDR3 is TGTGCCAGGGCCGGACTAGCGGAATACAATGAGCAGTTCTTC.

The V gene is TRBV5-4, the J gene TRBJ1-6; possible D gene TRBD1, 6 bases. The V end was cut by 1 base, the J end by 5 bases, with 10 bases between. Per the germline V gene, CDR1 is SGHNT and CDR2 is YYREEE (reference sequence). The CDR3 length is 15 residues. The CDR3 bases are TGTGCCAGCAGCTTGCCACAGGGCCATAATTCACCCCTCCACTTT. Its translation: CASSLPQGHNSPLHF.

J is TRBJ1-2 and V is TRBV4-2; 7 bases agree with TRBD1. J gave up 6 bases and V 1 base, and 5 bases lay outside the gene matches. This CDR3 spans 14 amino acids. The germline V gene has CDR1 LGHNA and CDR2 YNFKEQ. The CDR3 DNA is TGTGCCAGCAGCCAAGCAGGGGGGTTGGATGGCTACACCTTC. Translated: CASSQAGGLDGYTF.

The chain links TRBV10-3 to TRBJ2-2, with 8 nucleotides matching TRBD1. J lost 6 bases, V lost 4 bases, and 7 bases had no gene match. The CDR3 covers 15 residues. Germline loops: CDR1 ENHRY, CDR2 SYGVKD. The CDR3 loop is CAISGTGWRAGELFF. Here the CDR3 DNA reads TGTGCCATCAGTGGGACAGGGTGGAGGGCCGGGGAGCTGTTTTTT.

The V call is TRBV18, the J call TRBJ2-2; a weak D match, TRBD2 (5 bases). CDR1 is KGHSH, CDR2 LQKENI, per germline. This CDR3 contains 15 residues. V gave up 5 bases and J gave up 4 bases, with 14 bases separating them. The CDR3 loop is CASSSGLTPTGELFF. CDR3 DNA: TGTGCCAGCTCATCTGGACTGACCCCCACCGGGGAGCTGTTTTTT.

V is TRBV2 and J is TRBJ1-6, with 8 bases matching TRBD1. The CDR3 spans 15 residues. With V trimmed by 5 bases and J by 8 bases, 8 bases remained unmatched. Germline CDR1 reads SNHLY; CDR2 reads FYNNEI. The CDR3 reads CASSTTDRVYSPLHF. The CDR3 DNA follows: TGTGCCAGCAGTACTACGGACAGGGTTTATTCACCCCTCCACTTT.

This clone was recorded at least ten times. The chain carries TRBV29-1 and TRBJ2-1, with D tentatively TRBD1 (6 bases). The V end lost 4 bases, the J end lost 9 bases, and 10 bases lay between the germline ends. Germline V CDR1 and CDR2: SQVTM, ANQGSEA. The CDR3 spans 11 residues. The CDR3 region is CSVATGSEQFF. Here the CDR3 DNA reads TGCAGCGTTGCGACAGGATCTGAGCAGTTCTTC.

V is TRBV14 and J is TRBJ1-3, with TRBD1 identical over 7 bases. Germline V gene sequence: CDR1 SGHDN, CDR2 FVKESK. V lost 5 bases and J lost 4; bases outside the gene matches: 11. The CDR3 has 16 residues. The CDR3 nucleotides read TGTGCCAGCAGCTATCAGGTGGGGACAGACGGAAACACCATATATTTT. It codes for CASSYQVGTDGNTIYF.

This chain joins TRBV5-1 and TRBJ1-1; no definite D call. The V gene's germline CDR1 is SGHRS and CDR2 YFSETQ. V lost 1 base to trimming and J lost 0 bases, with 10 bases between them. CDR3 length: 15 amino acids. The CDR3 loop reads CASSLNREVNTEAFF. CDR3 in DNA: TGCGCCAGCAGCTTGAATCGGGAAGTGAACACTGAAGCTTTCTTT.

The rearrangement uses TRBV7-3 and TRBJ2-1; 8 nucleotides align to TRBD2. The CDR3 has 15 amino acids. The germline CDR1 and CDR2 sequences are SGHTA and FQGTGA. V dropped 1 base and J dropped 8; count of bases not matched to a gene: 7. CDR3 nucleotide sequence: TGTGCCAGCAGCTTAATGGTAGCGGGACGGGATGAGCAGTTCTTC. Protein: CASSLMVAGRDEQFF.

DNA for the CDR3: TGCGCCAGCAGATTTAGCGGGGAAGAGACCCAGTACTTC. Translation: CASRFSGEETQYF. The chain is built from TRBV10-2 and TRBJ2-5; 8 bases line up with TRBD2. Germline CDR1 is WSHSY and CDR2 is SAAADI. CDR3 length equals 13 residues. Trimming removed 6 bases from V and 3 bases from J; junction bases left unmatched: 3.

V gene TRBV13 combines with J gene TRBJ2-3; D gene uncertain. The CDR3 length is 17 residues. Between the trimmed V and J ends, which lost 0 bases and 0 bases, there was a span of 13 bases. Germline assignment: CDR1 PRHDT and CDR2 FYEKMQ (reference sequence). The CDR3 loop reads CASSLGASRHSTDTQYF. For the CDR3, the DNA is TGTGCCAGCAGCTTAGGAGCCAGCCGACACAGCACAGATACGCAGTATTTT.

V usage is TRBV7-9 and J usage is TRBJ2-3; weak D call: TRBD2 (6 bases). Germline CDR1 reads SEHNR; CDR2 reads FQNEAQ (reference sequence). The CDR3 covers 14 residues. The V end was cut by 1 base, the J end by 4 bases, with 9 bases between. CDR3 residues: CASSLGRGSDTQYF. The CDR3 nucleotides are TGTGCCAGCAGCTTAGGGCGGGGATCAGATACGCAGTATTTT. Combining the CDR3 with reference TRBV7-9 and TRBJ2-3 gives the whole variable domain DTGVSQNPRHKITKRGQNVTFRCDPISEHNRLYWYRQTLGQGPEFLTYFQNEAQLEKSRLLSDRFSAERPKGSFSTLEIQRTEQGDSAMYLCASSLGRGSDTQYFGPGTRLTVL.

This clone was observed once. The CDR3 nucleotides are TGTGCCAGCACGGGGGAGGAGGCCGCCTACGAGCAGTACTTC. This sequence encodes CASTGEEAAYEQYF. V and J are TRBV7-9 and TRBJ2-7, with D possibly being TRBD2 (6 bases). V was shortened by 7 bases and J by 2 bases, with 15 bases between the two germline ends. CDR1 is SEHNR and CDR2 is FQNEAQ in the germline V gene (reference sequence). The CDR3 is 14 residues long.

The chain couples TRBV14 to TRBJ2-5; D is uncertain. The CDR3 extends over 13 amino acids. Germline V CDR1 and CDR2: SGHDN, FVKESK. V shed 6 bases and J shed 5 bases, with 13 bases lying between them. DNA for the CDR3: TGTGCCAGCAGTCCTGAACTATTGGAGACCCAGTACTTC. It yields the protein CASSPELLETQYF. The variable domain in full, with the rest retrieved from reference TRBV14 and TRBJ2-5, is EAGVTQFPSHSVIEKGQTVTLRCDPISGHDNLYWYRRVMGKEIKFLLHFVKESKQDESGMPNNRFLAERTGGTYSTLKVQPAELEDSGVYFCASSPELLETQYFGPGTRLLVL.

V usage is TRBV7-8 and J usage is TRBJ1-1; unclear D gene. Germline CDR1 and CDR2: SGHVS and FQNEAQ. V gave up 1 base and J gave up 11 bases, with 11 bases separating them. The CDR3 loop spans 12 amino acids. Here the CDR3 reads CASSLDRTYAFF. The CDR3 DNA follows: TGTGCCAGCAGCTTAGACCGAACCTACGCTTTCTTT.

The rearrangement links TRBV6-5 to TRBJ1-2, with D possibly matching TRBD1 (6 bases). V was pared by 5 bases and J by 8 bases, with 21 bases between. Germline V CDR1 and CDR2: MNHEY, SVGAGI. The CDR3 runs to 15 residues. The DNA of the CDR3 is TGTGCCAGCAGTCAATCAGGGGAGCTCTATCGGGGCTACACCTTC. It is translated as CASSQSGELYRGYTF.

The chain joins TRBV7-9 to TRBJ1-1; D unresolved. Germline loops: CDR1 SEHNR, CDR2 FQNEAQ (reference sequence). The ends were cut back, 5 bases at V and 3 bases at J, with 16 bases in the middle. The CDR3 consists of 15 residues. CDR3 in DNA: TGTGCCAGCAGCCCAGGCGTGGGCAGCCACACTGAAGCTTTCTTT. Its protein product is CASSPGVGSHTEAFF.

The J gene is TRBJ1-1, the V gene TRBV5-1, with a tentative D call TRBD1 (6 bases). This CDR3 has 15 amino acids. Between the trimmed V and J ends, which lost 0 bases and 7 bases, there was a span of 16 bases. Germline CDR1 and CDR2: SGHRS and YFSETQ. The CDR3 DNA sequence: TGCGCCAGCAGCTTGGCCCCTTATACAGGGAATGAAGCTTTCTTT. Protein product: CASSLAPYTGNEAFF.

The chain employs TRBV7-2 and TRBJ2-6, with 9 positions matching TRBD1. The CDR3 totals 18 residues. J was trimmed by 2 bases and V by 2 bases; bases with no gene match: 7. Per the germline V gene, CDR1 is SGHTA and CDR2 is FQGNSA. The CDR3: CASSLLGDRVPGANVLTF. CDR3 sequence (DNA): TGTGCCAGCAGCTTACTAGGGGACAGGGTCCCTGGGGCCAACGTCCTGACTTTC. Combining the CDR3 with reference TRBV7-2 and TRBJ2-6 gives the whole variable domain GAGVSQSPSNKVTEKGKDVELRCDPISGHTALYWYRQSLGQGLEFLIYFQGNSAPDKSGLPSDRFSAERTGGSVSTLTIQRTQQEDSAVYLCASSLLGDRVPGANVLTFGAGSRLTVL.

The chain couples TRBV2 to TRBJ2-3; 12 positions agree with TRBD2. The CDR3 extends over 16 amino acids. J gave up 2 bases and V 6 bases, and 6 bases lay outside the gene matches. Per germline, CDR1 SNHLY and CDR2 FYNNEI. The CDR3 DNA is TGTGCCAGCAGCCTCGCTAGCGGGAGGGCCACAGATACGCAGTATTTT. Amino acids: CASSLASGRATDTQYF.

This sequence joins TRBV10-1 and TRBJ2-3; D unclear. The germline CDR1 and CDR2 sequences are WNHNN and SYGVQD (reference sequence). Trimming cost V 3 bases and J 1 base, with 14 bases left between them. This CDR3 contains 16 residues. In nucleotides, the CDR3 is TGCGCCAGCAGTGATCCGGCCCGCGGCGGCACAGATACGCAGTATTTT. Its protein is CASSDPARGGTDTQYF.

This rearrangement joins TRBV5-1 to TRBJ2-2; 7 bases agree with TRBD1. The CDR3 spans 16 residues. Per the germline V gene, CDR1 is SGHRS and CDR2 is YFSETQ. Germline trimming cut 0 bases from V and 6 bases from J; bases unmatched to any gene: 8. CDR3 region: CASSLDRGIVAGELFF. The CDR3 nucleotides read TGCGCCAGCAGCTTGGACAGGGGAATAGTGGCCGGGGAGCTGTTTTTT.

The rearrangement joins TRBV29-1 to TRBJ1-2; 8 bases line up with TRBD1. Per germline, CDR1 SQVTM and CDR2 ANQGSEA. With V trimmed by 3 bases and J by 4 bases, 4 bases remained unmatched. This CDR3 region has 13 residues. CDR3: CSVDDRGTYGYTF. In nucleotides, the CDR3 is TGCAGCGTTGACGACAGGGGTACCTATGGCTACACCTTC. The full variable domain, rest sourced from reference TRBV29-1 and TRBJ1-2, is SAVISQKPSRDICQRGTSLTIQCQVDSQVTMMFWYRQQPGQSLTLIATANQGSEATYESGFVIDKFPISRPNLTFSTLTVSNMSPEDSSIYLCSVDDRGTYGYTFGSGTRLTVV.

The chain carries TRBV29-1 and TRBJ2-3; D is perhaps TRBD1 (5 bases). This CDR3 is 13 amino acids long. The V end lost 7 bases, the J end lost 3 bases, and 14 bases lay between the germline ends. CDR1 SQVTM and CDR2 ANQGSEA come from the germline V gene. CDR3 sequence (DNA): TGCAGCGGGAAGCAGGGTGGAACAGATACGCAGTATTTT. Its protein product is CSGKQGGTDTQYF.

The genes are TRBV25-1 and TRBJ1-6; TRBD1 matches 7 bases. The germline V gene encodes CDR1 MGHDK and CDR2 SYGVNS. The CDR3 length is 14 residues. V lost 6 bases and J lost 9; bases outside the gene matches: 8. The CDR3, as DNA: TGTGCCAGCAGCCACAGGGGTTTCGCTTCACCCCTCCACTTT. This gives the protein CASSHRGFASPLHF.

The rearrangement links TRBV6-5 to TRBJ2-7, with a tentative D call TRBD2 (6 bases). Germline CDR1 MNHEY, CDR2 SVGAGI. The V gene lost 0 bases and the J gene lost 3 bases, with 9 bases spanning the gap. The CDR3 contains 14 residues. The CDR3 protein is CASSYSLSGYEQYF. CDR3 DNA sequence: TGTGCCAGCAGTTACTCTCTTAGCGGCTACGAGCAGTACTTC.

V and J are TRBV19 and TRBJ1-1, with D hard to call. The CDR3 totals 11 residues. The germline gives CDR1 LNHDA, CDR2 SQIVND (reference sequence). Deletions cut 4 bases from V and 6 bases from J, with 6 bases between. The CDR3 DNA reads as TGTGCCAGTAGTAGACACCCTGAAGCTTTCTTT. It encodes CASSRHPEAFF.